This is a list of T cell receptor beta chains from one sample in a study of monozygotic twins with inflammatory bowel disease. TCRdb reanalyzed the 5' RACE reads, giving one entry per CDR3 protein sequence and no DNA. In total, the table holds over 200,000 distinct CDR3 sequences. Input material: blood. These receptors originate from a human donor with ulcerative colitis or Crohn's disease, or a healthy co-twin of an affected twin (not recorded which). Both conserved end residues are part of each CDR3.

cdr3_aa: CASREDRDTGELFF
cdr3_length: 14
v_call: TRBV2
j_call: TRBJ2-2

cdr3_aa: CASSHRTSGLYNEQFF
cdr3_length: 16
v_call: TRBV3-1
j_call: TRBJ2-1

cdr3_aa: CASRRSGDTDTQYF
cdr3_length: 14
v_call: TRBV12-3/TRBV12-4
j_call: TRBJ2-3

cdr3_aa: CSAREGYTEAFF
cdr3_length: 12
v_call: TRBV20-1
j_call: TRBJ1-1

cdr3_aa: CASSSFSGVGDTQYF
cdr3_length: 15
v_call: TRBV7-8
j_call: TRBJ2-3

cdr3_aa: CASSPRTDQPQHF
cdr3_length: 13
v_call: TRBV12-3/TRBV12-4
j_call: TRBJ1-5

cdr3_aa: CASSPPGAGAKNIQYF
cdr3_length: 16
v_call: TRBV19
j_call: TRBJ2-4

cdr3_aa: CASSFVMAGGVVNEQFF
cdr3_length: 17
v_call: TRBV5-1
j_call: TRBJ2-1

cdr3_aa: CASSPLAGNTEAFF
cdr3_length: 14
v_call: TRBV18
j_call: TRBJ1-1

cdr3_aa: CATSRDREETQYF
cdr3_length: 13
v_call: TRBV15
j_call: TRBJ2-5

cdr3_aa: CASSPRGAVAPYEQYF
cdr3_length: 16
v_call: TRBV12-3/TRBV12-4
j_call: TRBJ2-7

cdr3_aa: CSARAASGGAGTGELFF
cdr3_length: 17
v_call: TRBV20-1
j_call: TRBJ2-2

cdr3_aa: CASSQRDSNSPLHF
cdr3_length: 14
v_call: TRBV6-1
j_call: TRBJ1-6

cdr3_aa: CASSLGQGTYIQYF
cdr3_length: 14
v_call: TRBV12-3/TRBV12-4
j_call: TRBJ2-4

cdr3_aa: CSAFRLWSRQNEQFF
cdr3_length: 15
v_call: TRBV20-1
j_call: TRBJ2-1

cdr3_aa: CASSPGPTYEQYF
cdr3_length: 13
v_call: TRBV18
j_call: TRBJ2-7

cdr3_aa: CASSLAEQAIEAFF
cdr3_length: 14
v_call: TRBV5-5
j_call: TRBJ1-1

cdr3_aa: CASSQADSSSYNEQFF
cdr3_length: 16
v_call: TRBV4-2
j_call: TRBJ2-1

cdr3_aa: CSAATTGLAREQFF
cdr3_length: 14
v_call: TRBV20-1
j_call: TRBJ2-1

cdr3_aa: CASSPLEETYGYTF
cdr3_length: 14
v_call: TRBV5-1
j_call: TRBJ1-2

cdr3_aa: CATSRPLGEKLFF
cdr3_length: 13
v_call: TRBV15
j_call: TRBJ1-4

cdr3_aa: CSARGRRFQETQYF
cdr3_length: 14
v_call: TRBV20-1
j_call: TRBJ2-5

cdr3_aa: CASSLMTRLASYNEQFF
cdr3_length: 17
v_call: TRBV7-2
j_call: TRBJ2-1

cdr3_aa: CSARAGALNTEAFF
cdr3_length: 14
v_call: TRBV20-1
j_call: TRBJ1-1

cdr3_aa: CASSIRAPGGGTEAFF
cdr3_length: 16
v_call: TRBV6-5
j_call: TRBJ1-1

cdr3_aa: CASSLPTVGVYEQYF
cdr3_length: 15
v_call: TRBV5-1
j_call: TRBJ2-7

cdr3_aa: CASSVAAWPNYGYTF
cdr3_length: 15
v_call: TRBV5-4
j_call: TRBJ1-2

cdr3_aa: CASRHPGRNSGANVLTF
cdr3_length: 17
v_call: TRBV12-3/TRBV12-4
j_call: TRBJ2-6

cdr3_aa: CASSLAERDTQYF
cdr3_length: 13
v_call: TRBV5-1
j_call: TRBJ2-3

cdr3_aa: CASSLLPHSGANVLTF
cdr3_length: 16
v_call: TRBV12-3/TRBV12-4
j_call: TRBJ2-6

cdr3_aa: CASSLEVRQKTQYF
cdr3_length: 14
v_call: TRBV7-8
j_call: TRBJ2-3

cdr3_aa: CASSYRGSDGYTF
cdr3_length: 13
v_call: TRBV12-3/TRBV12-4
j_call: TRBJ1-2

cdr3_aa: CASSEQGANTGELFF
cdr3_length: 15
v_call: TRBV2
j_call: TRBJ2-2

cdr3_aa: CASSPFRDARSLDTQYF
cdr3_length: 17
v_call: TRBV18
j_call: TRBJ2-3

cdr3_aa: CASSVQSFGEAFF
cdr3_length: 13
v_call: TRBV2
j_call: TRBJ1-1

cdr3_aa: CAISEGAASSPLHF
cdr3_length: 14
v_call: TRBV10-3
j_call: TRBJ1-6

cdr3_aa: CASSSSGTGLAQYF
cdr3_length: 14
v_call: TRBV11-2
j_call: TRBJ2-7

cdr3_aa: CSARDRLAGGIPYNEQFF
cdr3_length: 18
v_call: TRBV20-1
j_call: TRBJ2-1

cdr3_aa: CSVERAVAGYTF
cdr3_length: 12
v_call: TRBV29-1
j_call: TRBJ1-2

cdr3_aa: CSARTGTEGRGYTF
cdr3_length: 14
v_call: TRBV20-1
j_call: TRBJ1-2

cdr3_aa: CASSWGQVNTEAFF
cdr3_length: 14
v_call: TRBV7-9
j_call: TRBJ1-1

cdr3_aa: CASSSGTTGYEQYF
cdr3_length: 14
v_call: TRBV5-1
j_call: TRBJ2-7

cdr3_aa: CASSFSGGQISSYNEQFF
cdr3_length: 18
v_call: TRBV5-5
j_call: TRBJ2-1

cdr3_aa: CSARARGLRGDTQYF
cdr3_length: 15
v_call: TRBV20-1
j_call: TRBJ2-3

cdr3_aa: CASSQDWQVGSEQYF
cdr3_length: 15
v_call: TRBV3-1
j_call: TRBJ2-7

cdr3_aa: CASSFAIRFGDEQFF
cdr3_length: 15
v_call: TRBV7-8
j_call: TRBJ2-1

cdr3_aa: CASSLLPGQGGYDTQYF
cdr3_length: 17
v_call: TRBV7-6
j_call: TRBJ2-3

cdr3_aa: CASSSGWATASADTQYF
cdr3_length: 17
v_call: TRBV2
j_call: TRBJ2-3

cdr3_aa: CASSPDRTSGANVLTF
cdr3_length: 16
v_call: TRBV7-2
j_call: TRBJ2-6

cdr3_aa: CASSQLWGGPHQETQYF
cdr3_length: 17
v_call: TRBV7-9
j_call: TRBJ2-5

cdr3_aa: CASSYWSLKGSTEAFF
cdr3_length: 16
v_call: TRBV6-5
j_call: TRBJ1-1

cdr3_aa: CASTTAESGLAGNTIYF
cdr3_length: 17
v_call: TRBV19
j_call: TRBJ1-3

cdr3_aa: CASSPALAGGPGELFF
cdr3_length: 16
v_call: TRBV4-2
j_call: TRBJ2-2

cdr3_aa: CASSTGTSGGNIQYF
cdr3_length: 15
v_call: TRBV6-1
j_call: TRBJ2-4

cdr3_aa: CASTSTREQETQYF
cdr3_length: 14
v_call: TRBV7-9
j_call: TRBJ2-5